Shown below are 11 T cell receptor beta chains from a single sample sequenced in a study of siplizumab effects on memory and regulatory T cells. Sequenced by immunoSEQ multiplex PCR; TCRdb stores in-frame clones only, minus some. Of approximately 100,000 clones in the sample, 85% to 95% were seen once. Sequencing input: non-Treg CD4+ T cells sorted from blood. These receptor sequences come from a human donor in good health.

The V gene is TRBV28, the J gene TRBJ1-6; no clear D. In germline, CDR1 is MDHEN, CDR2 SYDVKM. This CDR3 has 15 residues. V shed 6 bases and J shed 6 bases, with 15 bases lying between them. CDR3 amino acids: CASSYIGVINSPLHF. The CDR3 DNA is TGTGCCAGCAGCTATATCGGCGTAATTAATTCACCCCTCCACTTT.

The genes are TRBV6-5 and TRBJ1-5; the match to TRBD1 covers 8 bases. This CDR3 region has 15 residues. Germline V gives CDR1 MNHEY, CDR2 SVGAGI. After removal of 6 bases from V and 4 bases from J, the junction contained 8 bases not matched to a gene. The CDR3 reads CASRAWDRPNQPQHF. CDR3 DNA: TGTGCCAGCAGAGCTTGGGACAGGCCTAATCAGCCCCAGCATTTT.

This clone was observed a handful of times. The chain uses TRBV29-1 and TRBJ1-2, with 7 positions matching TRBD1. The germline V gene encodes CDR1 SQVTM and CDR2 ANQGSEA. After removal of 7 bases from V and 7 bases from J, the junction contained 9 bases not matched to a gene. There are 12 residues in the CDR3. Here the CDR3 DNA reads TGCAGCGCTGACAGGGATCGAGGTGGCTACACCTTC. Protein: CSADRDRGGYTF.

The CDR3 reads CASSGDLYNEQFF. Here the CDR3 DNA reads TGTGCCAGCAGTGGTGACTTGTACAATGAGCAGTTCTTC. The rearrangement links TRBV6-1 to TRBJ2-1; D uncertain. CDR3 length: 13 residues. Germline CDR1 is MNHNS and CDR2 is SASEGT. Trimming took 4 bases from V and 4 from J, leaving 8 bases between them.

This clone was counted between two and nine times. The chain joins TRBV4-2 to TRBJ1-1; no definite D call. V gave up 4 bases and J gave up 0 bases, with 12 bases separating them. In germline, CDR1 is LGHNA, CDR2 YNFKEQ. This CDR3 is 15 amino acids long. CDR3 sequence: CASSLWVGMNTEAFF. In DNA, the CDR3 is TGTGCCAGCAGCCTGTGGGTAGGGATGAACACTGAAGCTTTCTTT.

In regard to this clone: Relative to the germline gene, one junction end is altered; a read error may explain this. The V call is TRBV11-2, the J call TRBJ1-2; a possible D gene is TRBD1 (6 bases). In germline, CDR1 is SGHAT, CDR2 FQNNGV. The CDR3 loop spans 12 amino acids. In DNA form, the CDR3 reads TGTGCCAGCAGCTTTGTGGATCGGGGGCAGGGCTTC. The encoded protein is CASSFVDRGQGF.

The rearrangement joins TRBV25-1 to TRBJ2-7; D uncertain. Germline-derived CDR1 and CDR2 are MGHDK and SYGVNS. The CDR3 runs 11 residues. Trimming cost V 4 bases and J 4 bases, with 5 bases left between them. CDR3 bases: TGTGCCAGCAGTGGGTATTACGAGCAGTACTTC. It translates to CASSGYYEQYF.

The V gene is TRBV19, the J gene TRBJ2-7; D might be TRBD2 (5 bases). CDR3 size: 14 residues. V was pared by 6 bases and J by 0 bases, with 12 bases between. Per germline, CDR1 LNHDA and CDR2 SQIVND (reference sequence). CDR3 sequence (DNA): TGTGCCAGTAGGCTGAAACGGGGCTCCTACGAGCAGTACTTC. It is translated as CASRLKRGSYEQYF.

This chain joins TRBV20-1 and TRBJ2-3; D call uncertain. Germline assignment: CDR1 DFQATT and CDR2 SNEGSKA (reference sequence). The CDR3 covers 10 residues. Trimming left V 0 bases short and J 11 bases short, with 6 bases between. The CDR3 nucleotides read TGCAGTGCTAGAGAGGAGCTGCAGTATTTT. Its protein product is CSAREELQYF.

The rearrangement uses TRBV5-8 and TRBJ2-7; D is ambiguous. Trimming pared 6 bases from V and 2 bases from J, leaving 18 bases between. CDR1 and CDR2 (germline): SGHTS, YDEGEE. The CDR3 extends over 15 amino acids. The CDR3 reads CASTLGRWGTYEQYF. The DNA for the CDR3 is TGTGCCAGCACCCTGGGTCGGTGGGGAACCTACGAGCAGTACTTC.

The genes are TRBV18 and TRBJ1-2; a weak D match, TRBD1 (5 bases). The CDR3 totals 16 residues. Germline-derived CDR1 and CDR2 are KGHSH and LQKENI. Trimming stripped 2 bases from V and 5 bases from J, with 18 bases between. The CDR3 sequence: CASSPSRVEDVYGYTF. The CDR3 nucleotides read TGTGCCAGCTCACCATCCAGGGTGGAGGACGTTTATGGCTACACCTTC.